A selection of T cell receptor beta chains follows, all from one sample in a study of T cell responses to AZD1222 COVID-19 vaccine. Libraries were prepared by immunoSEQ multiplex PCR; TCRdb keeps only in-frame clonotypes and omits some of them. The repertoire includes under 250,000 clones, 90% to 95% of them detected once, and about 1% sits in the top ten. The sample consisted of peripheral blood, taken on day 0 of MenACWY control vaccination. Every receptor here comes from an adult in good health. Each CDR3 is given with its conserved first and last residue. The D gene is left open where the match is weak. Clone size is not always given. Where it is, it says once, few, many or a class for expanded clones.

j_call v_call clone_size d_call cdr3_nt cdr3_aa
TRBJ1-2 TRBV9 . . TGTGCCAGCAGCGCCACAGGGTCCTATGGCTACACCTTC CASSATGSYGYTF
TRBJ1-2 TRBV19 . . TGTGCCAGTAGCAGGACGGCTATAATTAACTATGGCTACACCTTC CASSRTAIINYGYTF
TRBJ1-5 TRBV7-2 . . TGTGCCAGCAGACAGACCAGCAATCAGCCCCAGCATTTT CASRQTSNQPQHF
TRBJ1-2 TRBV5-4 . . TGTGCCAGCAGCTTGGGGGTTTCTAACTATGGCTACACCTTC CASSLGVSNYGYTF
TRBJ1-2 TRBV3-1/TRBV3-2 . . TGTGCCAGCAGCCTCAAGGGGACACAGAACTATGGCTACACCTTC CASSLKGTQNYGYTF
TRBJ1-1 TRBV30 . . TGTGCCTGGAGTACTGGCCCGAACACTGAAGCTTTCTTT CAWSTGPNTEAFF
TRBJ1-1 TRBV10-3 . . TGTGCCATCAGTGAGAAGGGGAACACTGAAGCTTTCTTT CAISEKGNTEAFF
TRBJ1-1 TRBV6-5 . TRBD1 TGTGCCAGCAGTCCGGGAGTGGACAGGGGGCTAGCTTTCTTT CASSPGVDRGLAFF
TRBJ1-1 TRBV6-2/TRBV6-3 . . TGTGCCAGCAGTTACTCGTCAAAATTCGTGGAAGCTTTCTTT CASSYSSKFVEAFF
TRBJ2-2 TRBV28 once . TGTGCCAGCTACTTTTCGGCCCTCCCCGGGGAGCTGTTTTTT CASYFSALPGELFF
TRBJ1-1 TRBV6-5 . . TGTGCCAGCAGAGTGGACATCCTTAAGACTGAAGCTTTCTTT CASRVDILKTEAFF
TRBJ1-2 TRBV3-1/TRBV3-2 few . TGTGCCAGCAGCCAAGGCTTTTTTGGTTACGGCTACACCTTC CASSQGFFGYGYTF
TRBJ1-4 TRBV29-1 . . TGCAGCGTTGAAGATCATTTGTGGGGGCCCTATAATGAAAAACTGTTTTTT CSVEDHLWGPYNEKLFF
TRBJ2-7 TRBV27 . TRBD2 TGTGCCAGCAGTTCTCTCACTAGCGGTGTTCCCTACGAGCAGTACTTC CASSSLTSGVPYEQYF
TRBJ1-4 TRBV6-1 . . TGTGCCAGCAGTGAAGCGCTTGGAAGGACTAATGAAAAACTGTTTTTT CASSEALGRTNEKLFF
TRBJ1-5 TRBV5-1 . . TGCGCCAGCAGCCCAGAGGGGGTGGATCAGCCCCAGCATTTT CASSPEGVDQPQHF
TRBJ2-2 TRBV30 . . TGTGCCTGGAGTGTACGGGGGCGGACCGGGGAGCTGTTTTTT CAWSVRGRTGELFF
TRBJ1-2 TRBV6-1 . . TGTGCCAGCAGTGAAAATATGGGACTTCAGGACTATGGCTACACCTTC CASSENMGLQDYGYTF
TRBJ2-7 TRBV5-6 . . TGTGCCAGCAGCTTACAGTACGAGCAGTACTTC CASSLQYEQYF
TRBJ2-1 TRBV28 . TRBD2 TGTGCCAGCAGCCTGACTAGCGGGGGAATGAGGGAGCAGTTCTTC CASSLTSGGMREQFF
TRBJ1-5 TRBV3-1/TRBV3-2 . . TGTGCCAGCATCCAAGGGAGGGGTGACCAACAGCCCCAGCATTTT CASIQGRGDQQPQHF
TRBJ1-1 TRBV6-5 once . TGTGCCACCAGAAGGGGCAGGGCTGGCACTGAAGCTTTCTTT CATRRGRAGTEAFF
TRBJ1-2 TRBV4-2 . . TGTGCCAGCAGCCAAGATCGCCAGGGGACGTATGGCTACACCTTC CASSQDRQGTYGYTF